Here is one T cell receptor (beta chain) with its context. Its antigen is unknown. It has no much larger one-base neighbor in the sample; base qualities were not kept. The library was produced with the immunoSEQ multiplex PCR assay. For the multiplex PCR, a mixture combining 60 forward primers for TCR Vbeta segments and 13 reverse primers for TCR Jbeta segments was used. The CDR3 region of rearranged TCR beta genes was amplified from genomic DNA by a multiplex PCR assay. On the Illumina HiSeq System, the amplified TCR beta libraries were sequenced as 87-base-pair reads. In the original analysis: A later analysis counted some 74 million unique TCR beta chains across the 600 to 850 repertoires, and 10 million to 12 million of these chains were shared by at least two donors. Raw reads were error-corrected and collapsed into unique sequences with a nearest-neighbor algorithm that merged closely related sequences to remove PCR and sequencing errors. Alignment of CDR3 sequences to IMGT reference sequences was used to assign V, D and J gene segments. For a sequence to be retained, at least a six-nucleotide match to both a V gene segment and a J gene segment was required. A rearrangement counted as productive if the CDR3 had no stop codons and remained in frame with V and J, and every other rearrangement counted as non-productive. Following IMGT convention, CDR3 was defined as the stretch from the second conserved V-encoded cysteine to the conserved J-encoded phenylalanine. In an earlier analysis of just under 600 of the donors, sequences lacking an unambiguous match to a single V gene segment were excluded. An earlier analysis of several hundred of the donors called V segments functional above 56.7% productive rearrangements and segregating when the between-donor standard deviation exceeded 5%. A statistical classification framework was built for diagnosing cytomegalovirus status from the catalog of TCR beta chain sequences. A later analysis assigned V and J genes by comparing TCR nucleotide sequences with IMGT/GENE-DB human TR gene sequences. A later analysis assigned CDR3 sequences and most-parsimonious VDJ recombination scenarios with the TCRdist pipeline. In a later analysis, each TCR beta chain was defined by its CDR3 amino acid sequence together with its V-gene family, and reads without a unique V-gene family were excluded. A later analysis removed 550 to 700 highly shared, low-generation-probability nucleotide sequences to deal with suspected cross-contamination and a sequencing artifact. In a later analysis, a clonal expansion index for each public chain was calculated from normalized within-repertoire ranks of inferred template counts. In a later analysis, generation probabilities were computed using a VDJ recombination model fitted to out-of-frame rearrangements, and the results were checked against IGoR. In a later analysis, hypergeometric tests were used to score TCR-TCR, TCR-HLA and TCR-CMV co-occurrence, with a repertoire-size bias correction applied to TCR pairs. In a later analysis, false discovery rates were estimated by permuting HLA or CMV assignments 20 times. In a later analysis, co-occurring TCRs were grouped using DBSCAN, with TCRdist sequence similarity added in when clustering inside HLA-allele-positive subsets. Repertoires with fewer than 30,000 or more than 120,000 public chains, plus five repertoires with anomalous nucleotide sharing, were excluded from co-occurrence clustering. The immuneACCESS repertoire file appears here via TCRdb, limited to in-frame rearrangements. These files lack a portion of the clones; in checked studies, under half of the deficit traces to unresolved V genes, and the cause of the others is not known. V and J calls and clone size are those listed in that table; D and trimming were worked out from the DNA. In this sample the table shows about 190,000 clones, roughly 68% of which occur a single time. The ten largest clones add up to 1.5% to 2% of the sample.

These data belong to a study of cytomegalovirus exposure and HLA in healthy donors (dated by TCRdb to the late 2010s). With respect to the entire study: According to an earlier analysis of around 600 of the donors, about 180 million T cells yielded approximately 120 million unique TCR beta sequences and around 300 Gb of sequence data. An early release that covered about 640 HLA-typed donors contained approximately 290 gigabases of sequencing data and about 93 million unique TCR sequences. Among the approximately 420 genotyped donors, around 81% belonged to the genetic ancestry cluster associated with self-reported Caucasian donors. The aim of the study was to test whether cataloging public T cell receptors could identify signatures of past pathogen exposure. Using immunosequencing, the study profiled T cell repertoires from about 610 subjects and related those repertoires to cytomegalovirus serostatus. A separate validation cohort of about 110 different subjects was used in addition to the approximately 700-subject first cohort. The study combined high-throughput TCR immunosequencing, statistical association of individual TCRs with disease status, and machine learning to predict cytomegalovirus infection status. In a later analysis, previously published TCR beta repertoires from more than 500 donors were re-analyzed and high-resolution HLA genotyping was added so that TCR occurrence patterns could be studied. In the later analysis, no new phenotypic data were used to find candidate immune exposures; instead, reliance was placed on TCR beta sequences and their occurrence across donors. In an earlier analysis of 587 of the donors, high-throughput TCR beta sequencing was used to judge whether each TCR beta V gene segment behaved as functional or pseudogenic. Donor age, sex, ethnicity and CMV serostatus were compiled together with the repertoire data. A later genetic analysis used genome-wide SNP genotypes for about 65% of the 666 donors, treating that subset as a discovery cohort. Every repertoire in the discovery cohort had been generated on one and the same sequencing platform. HLA typing covered class I and class II loci at four-digit resolution. Typing coverage differed by locus: A, B, C, DRB1 and DQB1 were typed in roughly 620-630 donors, DQA1 in 522, DPA1 in 606, and DPB1 in 400 to 480. Roughly 5 DR-DQ haplotypes were handled as single units for association and clustering because linkage in the cohort was strong. Among roughly 400 genotyped donors of the cohort, an average of around 240,000 unique TCR beta nucleotide sequences were sequenced per donor, roughly 20% of them non-productive. What the research found in general, with its limitations: A later analysis found that HLA-associated TCR beta chains were more clonally expanded and had lower generation probabilities than equally common non-associated chains. V-gene and J-gene trimming of TCR beta chains was associated with a missense DCLRE1C variant in a later genetic analysis, and the association was replicated in an independent cohort. According to a later analysis, parvovirus B19, influenza, CMV and Epstein-Barr virus appeared linked to several top co-occurrence clusters. It was suggested by the authors that the approach could potentially be generalized to other disease states and immunological phenotypes. Specific HLA alleles were associated with about 17,000 TCR beta sequences at a false discovery rate of 0.05 in a later analysis. Because counts were too low, 15 to 20 rarely observed V segments, including chromosome 9 orphons, were excluded from the earlier analysis of 587 of the donors. Only TCR beta chains were sequenced in this cohort, and the absence of alpha or paired-chain data limited detectable features. The sequencing pipeline was judged likely to have produced a cluster of highly shared sequence variants as a technical artifact. The presence/absence analyses assumed that sequencing depth was roughly uniform across donors, and that assumption may not be true. A few of the identified cytomegalovirus-associated TCR beta chains were confirmed in vitro to be specific for cytomegalovirus antigens. The study gave a list of under 200 TCR beta chains associated with cytomegalovirus. The classifier was reported to diagnose cytomegalovirus status with high specificity and sensitivity in both the original and validation cohorts. Linkage disequilibrium might explain the correlated functional status among segregating V segments, but an unknown experimental factor could not be excluded. Most TCR sequences were seen in very few donors, while some public TCRs were found in many individuals. According to a later analysis, TCR association rates differed among HLA loci, with DRB1 alleles showing the most associated TCRs and HLA-C alleles showing the fewest. Because HLA typing was unavailable for some donors at each locus, only the typed subset was used in association tests. When HLA alleles, especially DR and DQ, strongly co-occurred, attributing TCR associations to individual alleles was difficult. A further reported finding was that TCR beta sequences accurately predicted the HLA-A and HLA-B alleles for most subjects in the first cohort. Immune exposure information for the cohort was limited to CMV serostatus. A later analysis found that most CMV-associated TCR beta chains appeared HLA-restricted, with HLA associations seemingly driven largely by CMV exposure. In an earlier analysis of 500 to 650 of the donors, most TCR beta V segments appeared in productive rearrangements about 90% or about 30% of the time, broadly matching IMGT annotations. Some IMGT-functional V segments, including TRBV6-2 and TRBV6-3, could not be distinguished by the 87-base-pair reads and were therefore excluded. Compared with the approximately 670-donor mean, donors in an Asian-associated ancestry cluster had fewer N-insertions in productive TCRs, according to a later genetic analysis.

The cohort comprised 710 or so healthy bone marrow donors. All cohort members were sampled while nominally healthy, although unrecorded immune exposures were likely present. The donor tested CMV seronegative, placing the donor among the 350 to 400 seronegative members of the cohort. A peripheral blood sample was collected from each donor, and TCR beta sequencing was performed on peripheral blood mononuclear cells. The Qiagen DNeasy Blood Extraction Kit was used to extract genomic DNA from the blood cell samples. As encoded in the germline V gene, CDR1 is MNHEY while CDR2 is SVGAGI. The cysteine opens and the phenylalanine closes a CDR3 of 15 amino acids. Only the CDR3 part of the read is kept: 45 bases, read in frame from the first base. V was cut back by 2 bases and J by 4 bases, leaving a gap of 14 bases between them.

The sample consisted of PBMCs. This chain joins TRBV6-5 to TRBJ1-1; the D gene identity is not certain. The receptor was isolated from a woman younger than 45 in good health and CMV-seronegative. The CDR3 has the sequence CASSYAASGPTEAFF. The DNA is as follows: TGTGCCAGCAGTTACGCGGCCTCTGGCCCCACTGAAGCTTTCTTT.